These 21 T cell receptor beta chains share one sample of origin, sequenced in a study of blood T cell repertoires in COVID-19. Profiled with immunoSEQ multiplex PCR; TCRdb holds only in-frame clones, not every one. This sample yields 180,000 or so clones, of which 85% to 90% are seen a single time; around a sixth belongs to the top ten. Input material: peripheral blood. These receptors all come from a person between 70 and 80 years old with COVID-19, enrolled during active disease.

A word on this clone: This sample includes further DNA sequences coding for the same CDR3. CDR3 nucleotides: TGTGCCAGCAGCCGGGGACAGGGCGGGAATCAGCCCCAGCATTTT. It yields the protein CASSRGQGGNQPQHF. The chain links TRBV3-1 (or the pseudogene TRBV3-2) to TRBJ1-5, with 9 bases lining up with TRBD1. Losses at the gene ends were 4 bases for V and 4 bases for J; bases not matched to a gene: 5. The CDR3 runs 15 residues. Per germline, CDR1 LGHDT and CDR2 YNNKEL (reference sequence).

This clone has a handful of counts. The chain recombines TRBV2 with TRBJ2-1, with D unresolved. Germline V CDR1 and CDR2: SNHLY, FYNNEI. The CDR3 has 14 amino acids. The V and J ends lost 8 bases and 5 bases respectively, with 16 bases between them. This chain's CDR3 is CASGSYPTNNEQFF. In nucleotides, the CDR3 is TGTGCCAGCGGTTCTTACCCAACTAACAATGAGCAGTTCTTC.

This chain connects TRBV5-8 to TRBJ2-7; possible D gene TRBD1, 5 bases. The CDR3 has 13 residues. The V gene's germline CDR1 is SGHTS and CDR2 YDEGEE. The ends were cut back, 4 bases at V and 6 bases at J, with 14 bases in the middle. The CDR3 reads CASSRQGFGEQYF. In nucleotides, the CDR3 is TGTGCCAGCAGCCGGCAGGGTTTCGGCGAGCAGTACTTC. The whole variable domain, filled in from reference TRBV5-8 and TRBJ2-7, reads EAGVTQSPTHLIKTRGQQATLRCSPISGHTSVYWYQQALGLGLQFLLWYDEGEERNRGNFPPRFSGRQFPNYSSELNVNALELEDSALYLCASSRQGFGEQYFGPGTRLTVT.

This chain connects TRBV5-6 to TRBJ1-4; tentatively, D is TRBD1 (5 bases). Looked up from germline, CDR1 is SGHDT and CDR2 is YYEEEE. The CDR3 has 15 amino acids. Trimming cost V 4 bases and J 6 bases, with 16 bases left between them. DNA of the CDR3: TGTGCCAGCAGCCTGGCCGGGGGTGGGGATGAAAAACTGTTTTTT. Its protein is CASSLAGGGDEKLFF.

The chain links TRBV4-2 to TRBJ1-2; 9 bases line up with TRBD1. The V and J ends lost 5 bases and 4 bases, in that order; junction bases with no gene match: 8. Germline V gene lookup returns CDR1 LGHNA and CDR2 YNFKEQ. The CDR3 has 15 residues. The CDR3 coding sequence is TGTGCCAGCAGCGCCGACAGGGGGAGCAGCTATGGCTACACCTTC. Translated: CASSADRGSSYGYTF.

The chain uses TRBV9 and TRBJ2-1, with a possible D match to TRBD1 (6 bases). The germline V gene encodes CDR1 SGDLS and CDR2 YYNGEE. V was pared by 0 bases and J by 3 bases, with 19 bases between. The CDR3 contains 18 residues. CDR3 protein: CASSVESVGQGNYNEQFF. The DNA of the CDR3 is TGTGCCAGCAGCGTAGAGAGTGTGGGGCAGGGGAACTACAATGAGCAGTTCTTC.

The rearrangement uses TRBV20-1 and TRBJ2-5; D unresolved. Trimming cost V 6 bases and J 0 bases, with 5 bases left between them. CDR1 is DFQATT, CDR2 SNEGSKA, per germline (reference sequence). The CDR3 has 11 amino acids. The CDR3 bases are TGCAGTGCCCCGTACCAAGAGACCCAGTACTTC. This translates into CSAPYQETQYF.

The genes are TRBV6-5 and TRBJ1-5; TRBD1 might be the D (5 bases). V was shortened by 7 bases and J by 5 bases, with 18 bases between the two germline ends. The CDR3 consists of 15 residues. Looked up from germline, CDR1 is MNHEY and CDR2 is SVGAGI. This CDR3 is CASNSGPGGYQPQHF. The DNA for the CDR3 is TGTGCCAGCAACTCAGGGCCCGGGGGGTATCAGCCCCAGCATTTT.

The CDR3 region has the DNA TGTGCCAGCAGCTTAGAAGTCCGGAGGACTTTCTTT. This sequence encodes CASSLEVRRTFF. The gene calls are TRBV7-8 and TRBJ1-1; D call uncertain. Germline V lookup: CDR1 SGHVS, CDR2 FQNEAQ. CDR3 size: 12 residues. V gave up 1 base and J gave up 12 bases, with 12 bases separating them.

As regards this clone: One end of the junction fails to match germline, which may point to a read error. J is TRBJ1-4 and V is TRBV15, with D maybe TRBD1 (6 bases). Per the germline V gene, CDR1 is LNHNV and CDR2 is YYDKDF (reference sequence). The CDR3 runs 16 residues. The CDR3 protein is CATRREGGATNEKLFF. For the CDR3, the DNA is TGTGCCACCAGGAGAGAAGGGGGGGCAACTAATGAAAAACTGTTTTTT.

This rearrangement joins TRBV3-1 (or the pseudogene TRBV3-2) to TRBJ2-5; 7 nucleotides match TRBD1. There are 18 residues in the CDR3. Trimming took 1 base from V and 2 from J; bases not matched to a gene: 13. Germline V lookup: CDR1 LGHDT, CDR2 YNNKEL (reference sequence). In DNA form, the CDR3 reads TGTGCCAGCAGCCAAGCTCCGGGACAGCAGAAACAACAAGAGACCCAGTACTTC. Protein product: CASSQAPGQQKQQETQYF.

This clone came up a few times. Other DNA sequences from this sample encode an identical CDR3 as well. The chain has TRBV9 and TRBJ1-6, with no clear D. The germline V gene has CDR1 SGDLS and CDR2 YYNGEE. V gave up 4 bases and J gave up 1 base, with 9 bases separating them. The CDR3 consists of 15 residues. In DNA form, the CDR3 reads TGTGCCAGCAGCCCCCCGGGATCCTATAATTCACCCCTCCACTTT. Translation: CASSPPGSYNSPLHF.

The V call is TRBV9, the J call TRBJ1-1, with 8 nucleotides matching TRBD1. Trimming took 0 bases from V and 4 from J; bases not matched to a gene: 5. Germline V gene data show CDR1 as SGDLS and CDR2 as YYNGEE. CDR3 size: 15 residues. The CDR3 region is CASSVVGQGATEAFF. In DNA, the CDR3 is TGTGCCAGCAGCGTAGTTGGACAGGGTGCCACTGAAGCTTTCTTT.

V usage is TRBV28 and J usage is TRBJ1-2; the match to TRBD1 covers 7 bases. Germline CDR1 is MDHEN and CDR2 is SYDVKM. V lost 11 bases, J lost 2 bases, and 11 bases stayed unmatched. This CDR3 has 14 amino acids. The CDR3 DNA sequence: TGTGCCGGGGGTGCGGCCAGGGGGAACTATGGCTACACCTTC. Its protein is CAGGAARGNYGYTF.

The chain employs TRBV7-2 and TRBJ1-1; maybe TRBD1 (6 bases). Germline CDR1 SGHTA, CDR2 FQGNSA. Trimming removed 1 base at V and 2 bases at J, with 8 bases between. The CDR3 is made up of 14 amino acids. CDR3 in DNA: TGTGCCAGCAGCTTAGTAGGGGGAAACACTGAAGCTTTCTTT. Translated, it gives CASSLVGGNTEAFF.

V is TRBV9 and J is TRBJ2-1, with TRBD2 matching over 9 bases. V shed 0 bases and J 8 bases; nucleotides not matched to a gene: 15. Germline values: CDR1 SGDLS, CDR2 YYNGEE. The CDR3 is made up of 18 amino acids. The CDR3 region is CASSVVGTSMVNSDEQFF. In DNA, the CDR3 is TGTGCCAGCAGCGTAGTAGGGACTAGCATGGTAAATAGTGATGAGCAGTTCTTC. The whole variable domain, filled in from reference TRBV9 and TRBJ2-1, reads DSGVTQTPKHLITATGQRVTLRCSPRSGDLSVYWYQQSLDQGLQFLIQYYNGEERAKGNILERFSAQQFPDLHSELNLSSLELGDSALYFCASSVVGTSMVNSDEQFFGPGTRLTVL.

V is TRBV18 and J is TRBJ1-1; D unresolved. Germline CDR1 KGHSH, CDR2 LQKENI. The V and J ends lost 0 bases and 4 bases respectively, with 9 bases between them. The CDR3 sequence is 14 residues long. CDR3 DNA: TGTGCCAGCTCACCACCAACACGGAGCACTGAAGCTTTCTTT. This gives the protein CASSPPTRSTEAFF. Full variable domain (rest looked up from reference TRBV18 and TRBJ1-1): NAGVMQNPRHLVRRRGQEARLRCSPMKGHSHVYWYRQLPEEGLKFMVYLQKENIIDESGMPKERFSAEFPKEGPSILRIQQVVRGDSAAYFCASSPPTRSTEAFFGQGTRLTVV.

The chain recombines TRBV7-9 with TRBJ2-2; D is perhaps TRBD2 (7 bases). This CDR3 contains 13 residues. V lost 3 bases, J lost 6 bases, and 8 bases lay in between. CDR1 and CDR2 (germline): SEHNR, FQNEAQ (reference sequence). The CDR3 region has the DNA TGTGCCAGCAGCTTCGGGGGGCCCGGGGAGCTGTTTTTT. Translated, it gives CASSFGGPGELFF.

For the CDR3, the DNA is TGTGCCAGCAGTGAACAGGGAAATAATTCACCCCTCCACTTT. Protein product: CASSEQGNNSPLHF. J is TRBJ1-6 and V is TRBV25-1; a possible D gene is TRBD1 (5 bases). The CDR3 contains 14 residues. The V end was cut by 2 bases, the J end by 5 bases, with 7 bases between. Germline CDR1 and CDR2: MGHDK and SYGVNS.

This clone occurred a few times. V gene TRBV27 combines with J gene TRBJ1-1; 8 nucleotides align to TRBD1. Trimming took 6 bases from V and 11 from J; bases not matched to a gene: 17. The germline V gene has CDR1 MNHEY and CDR2 SMNVEV (reference sequence). The CDR3 is made up of 15 amino acids. For the CDR3, the DNA is TGTGCCAGCAGCCCTTTATATCGGCAGGGGGCGATCGCTTTCTTT. Residues: CASSPLYRQGAIAFF.

J is TRBJ2-1 and V is TRBV3-1 (or the pseudogene TRBV3-2); maybe TRBD2 (7 bases). V lost 4 bases and J 4 bases, leaving 35 bases between the germline ends. The germline CDR1 and CDR2 sequences are LGHDT and YNNKEL (reference sequence). There are 22 residues in the CDR3. The CDR3 loop is CASSRIYDAWGGDTPSYNEQFF. The CDR3, as DNA: TGTGCCAGCAGCCGTATTTATGACGCTTGGGGGGGCGACACCCCCTCATACAATGAGCAGTTCTTC.